This T cell receptor beta chain was sequenced for a study of T cell responses to AZD1222 COVID-19 vaccine. This clone was observed once. Its specificity is unknown. Study-level results: Repertoires were obtained only post-peak T cell response. Spike was spanned by vaccine-associated CD4 TCRs, with dominance at 160-218 and 743-854.

Only in-frame clones appear in the TCRdb table, and some are missing; sequencing was by immunoSEQ multiplex PCR. The repertoire holds about 140,000 clones, with 80% to 95% as singletons. The source material was peripheral blood, sampled 28 days after the second AZD1222 dose. The receptor's source is an adult who received the AZD1222 COVID-19 vaccine.

CDR3 sequence reads: CASILTGYGGELFF. The CDR3 DNA sequence: TGTGCCAGCATTCTCACAGGGTATGGCGGGGAGCTGTTTTTT. This sequence joins TRBV28 and TRBJ2-2; weak D call: TRBD1 (6 bases). Germline lookup yields CDR1 MDHEN and CDR2 SYDVKM. Trimming took 7 bases from V and 7 from J, leaving 16 bases between them. The CDR3 covers 14 residues.